These T cell receptor beta chains were read from a single sample in a study of metastatic and nonmetastatic thyroid tumors. TCRdb called clones again from the PCR reads with MiXCR. This sample has some 33,000 clones, with 15% found just once. Sample: blood. The origin of the receptors is a male donor with papillary thyroid cancer or a benign thyroid nodule (not recorded which). Some clones in this sample may be carry-over from other donors' samples. The CDR3 runs from the conserved cysteine through the conserved F or W. The D gene is left open where the match is weak. Some rows have no size entry. The others give once, few or many, or a class for an expanded clone.

J,V,D,size,CDR3,DNA
TRBJ2-7,TRBV6-1,NA,large,CASSDPITVYGQYF,TGTGCCAGCAGTGACCCGATTACAGTTTACGGGCAGTACTTC
TRBJ2-1,TRBV5-1,NA,NA,CASRNYGGSYNEQFF,TGCGCCAGCAGGAACTATGGGGGCTCCTACAATGAGCAGTTCTTC
TRBJ1-2,TRBV6-1,NA,many,CASSEREVRFYGYTF,TGTGCCAGCAGTGAAAGGGAGGTCAGATTCTATGGCTACACCTTC
TRBJ2-2,TRBV19,NA,many,CASIGAGLNTGELFF,TGTGCCAGTATCGGAGCGGGTCTAAACACCGGGGAGCTGTTTTTT
TRBJ2-5,TRBV24-1,TRBD2,NA,CVTSDSGAGGDTQYF,TGTGTCACCAGTGATTCCGGAGCGGGAGGAGATACCCAGTACTTC
TRBJ1-2,TRBV27,TRBD1,NA,CASRSRGCLKDRDDYTF,TGTGCCAGCAGATCCAGGGGATGCTTGAAGGACAGGGACGACTACACCTTC
TRBJ1-4,TRBV5-1,TRBD1,many,CASTETGGLTNEKLFF,TGCGCCAGCACGGAGACAGGGGGTTTAACTAATGAAAAACTGTTTTTT
TRBJ2-7,TRBV27,TRBD2,NA,CASSSGAGENPYEQYF,TGTGCCAGCAGTTCGGGAGCGGGGGAAAATCCATACGAGCAGTACTTC
TRBJ2-1,TRBV4-3,NA,many,CASSQGPPGAVLDDEQFF,TGCGCCAGCAGCCAAGGACCTCCCGGGGCGGTCCTTGACGATGAGCAGTTCTTC
TRBJ1-2,TRBV2,NA,NA,CASSGQYGLNTF,TGTGCCAGCAGTGGTCAGTACGGATTGAACACCTTC
TRBJ1-2,TRBV11-2,TRBD1,NA,CASSNNLQGAASYGYTF,TGTGCCAGCAGCAACAACCTACAGGGGGCCGCATCGTATGGCTACACCTTC
TRBJ2-1,TRBV9,TRBD1,many,CASSVQGAFNNEQFF,TGTGCCAGCAGCGTACAGGGGGCCTTCAACAATGAGCAGTTCTTC
TRBJ2-1,TRBV20-1,TRBD1,many,CSASGTGDNEQFF,TGCAGTGCATCCGGGACAGGGGACAATGAGCAGTTCTTC
TRBJ2-1,TRBV2,NA,medium-sized,CASSGPGDEQFF,TGTGCCAGCAGTGGTCCCGGGGATGAGCAGTTCTTC
TRBJ2-7,TRBV6-2/TRBV6-3,NA,NA,CASRGTGIYERYF,TGTGCCAGCAGAGGGACGGGGATCTACGAGAGGTACTTC
TRBJ1-2,TRBV10-2,NA,many,CASSDIGVGYTF,TGCGCCAGCAGTGATATCGGGGTCGGCTACACCTTC
TRBJ1-2,TRBV6-1,NA,few,CACSSQTGYCYTF,TGTGCCTGCTCAAGCCAGACAGGCTATTGCTACACCTTC
TRBJ1-1,TRBV2,NA,many,CASSEYGGPNTEAFF,TGTGCCAGCAGTGAATACGGAGGACCGAACACTGAAGCTTTCTTT
TRBJ1-3,TRBV11-2,NA,many,CASSLRYTGTSGNTIYF,TGTGCCAGCAGCTTACGTTATACAGGGACCTCTGGAAACACCATATATTTT
TRBJ2-1,TRBV25-1,TRBD2,many,CARTGTRRSDEQFF,TGTGCCAGGACCGGGACTAGACGTTCCGATGAGCAGTTCTTC
TRBJ2-7,TRBV28,NA,many,CASATRGAPHEQYF,TGTGCCAGTGCCACCCGCGGGGCGCCTCACGAGCAGTACTTC
TRBJ1-5,TRBV30,NA,many,CAWSETGNQPQHF,TGTGCCTGGAGTGAAACGGGGAATCAGCCCCAGCATTTT
TRBJ2-7,TRBV6-2/TRBV6-3,TRBD2,few,CTSIYGTSGYEQYF,TGTACCAGCATTTACGGGACTAGCGGCTACGAGCAGTACTTC
TRBJ2-1,TRBV6-2/TRBV6-3,NA,many,CASSYRQEGNEQFF,TGTGCCAGCAGTTACAGGCAGGAGGGGAATGAGCAGTTCTTC
TRBJ1-2,TRBV4-1,NA,many,CASSQRDYGYTF,TGCGCCAGCAGCCAACGAGACTATGGCTACACCTTC
TRBJ1-5,TRBV6-1,NA,medium-sized,CASSGVGGHQPQHF,TGTGCCAGCAGTGGGGTGGGGGGGCACCAGCCCCAGCATTTT
TRBJ2-2,TRBV19,TRBD2,many,CASSIYGRAGELFF,TGTGCCAGTAGTATTTACGGGAGGGCCGGGGAGCTATTTTTT
TRBJ1-2,TRBV20-1,NA,many,CSASTGPYGYTF,TGCAGTGCTAGCACGGGGCCCTATGGCTACACCTTC
TRBJ2-2,TRBV2,NA,many,CASSEVGGIGELFF,TGTGCCAGCAGTGAAGTTGGAGGGATCGGGGAGCTGTTTTTT
TRBJ1-4,TRBV5-1,NA,many,CASSSTLGREKLFF,TGCGCCAGCAGCTCGACACTTGGGCGTGAAAAACTGTTTTTT
TRBJ2-2,TRBV27,TRBD1,few,CASRGGAKSGELFF,TGTGCCAGCAGAGGGGGCGCAAAGAGCGGGGAGCTGTTTTTT
TRBJ2-1,TRBV7-3,TRBD2,NA,CASILPGLAGGIGNEQFF,TGTGCCAGCATCCTTCCGGGACTAGCGGGAGGAATTGGCAATGAGCAGTTCTTC
TRBJ2-1,TRBV4-1,NA,many,CASSHSGTTKYEQFF,TGCGCCAGCAGCCATTCCGGGACCACCAAGTATGAGCAGTTCTTC
TRBJ1-2,TRBV20-1,NA,many,CSARGQADGYTF,TGCAGTGCTAGAGGACAGGCTGATGGCTACACCTTC
TRBJ1-5,TRBV20-1,NA,NA,CSARDVRGRNQPQHF,TGCAGTGCTAGAGATGTCAGGGGTAGGAATCAGCCCCAGCATTTT
TRBJ2-5,TRBV3-1,TRBD2,many,CASSQLARGGTQYF,TGTGCCAGCAGCCAACTCGCGCGGGGGGGGACCCAGTACTTC
TRBJ1-1,TRBV9,NA,many,CASSAGLLMNTEAFF,TGTGCCAGCAGCGCTGGACTGCTAATGAACACTGAAGCTTTCTTT
TRBJ1-4,TRBV30,NA,many,CAAGFEKLFF,TGTGCCGCAGGATTTGAAAAACTGTTTTTT
TRBJ1-1,TRBV2,NA,many,CASTLDRTMNTEAFF,TGTGCCAGCACTTTGGACAGAACCATGAACACTGAAGCTTTCTTT
TRBJ2-7,TRBV6-1,TRBD2,many,CASKGGTSGSYEQYF,TGTGCCAGCAAGGGTGGGACTAGCGGTTCCTACGAGCAGTACTTC
TRBJ2-1,TRBV28,TRBD2,many,CASTQTSGRSEQFF,TGTGCCAGCACTCAGACTAGCGGGAGGAGTGAGCAGTTCTTC
TRBJ2-2,TRBV12-3/TRBV12-4,NA,many,CASSPSGTNTGELFF,TGTGCCAGCAGTCCTTCAGGGACGAACACCGGGGAGCTGTTTTTT
TRBJ1-2,TRBV29-1,NA,many,CSVGNNYGYTF,TGCAGCGTTGGCAATAACTATGGCTACACCTTC
TRBJ1-1,TRBV6-1,TRBD1,NA,CASIPPTGTAEAFF,TGTGCCAGCATCCCTCCGACAGGGACAGCCGAAGCTTTCTTT
TRBJ2-4,TRBV3-1,TRBD2,few,CASSQVIAGLAKNIQYF,TGTGCCAGCAGCCAAGTCATAGCGGGACTAGCCAAAAACATTCAGTACTTC
TRBJ2-1,TRBV6-5,NA,medium-sized,CASKALFFGGSARGEQFF,TGTGCCAGCAAGGCACTCTTCTTTGGCGGGAGCGCCAGGGGTGAGCAGTTCTTC
TRBJ2-1,TRBV5-6,TRBD2,many,CASSMTSAYTEQFF,TGTGCCAGCAGCATGACTAGCGCTTATACTGAGCAGTTCTTC
TRBJ2-2,TRBV28,TRBD1,many,CASSPRGTGGTGELFF,TGTGCCAGCAGCCCTAGGGGGACAGGGGGCACCGGGGAGCTGTTTTTT
TRBJ2-1,TRBV18,TRBD1,many,CASSPGQGANEQFF,TGTGCCAGCTCACCGGGACAGGGGGCGAATGAGCAGTTCTTC
TRBJ2-2,TRBV19,NA,many,CASSISTGTTGELFF,TGTGCCAGCAGCATCTCCACGGGGACCACCGGGGAGCTGTTTTTT
TRBJ1-6,TRBV5-6,NA,many,CASSLGDSPLHF,TGTGCCAGCAGCTTGGGTGATTCACCCCTCCACTTT